This T cell receptor (beta chain) was captured in a study of control samples from healthy donors and cancer patients (dated by TCRdb to the early 2020s). The receptor library was made with the immunoSEQ multiplex PCR assay. TCRdb stores this immuneACCESS table with in-frame sequences only. Part of the clones is absent; in the studies checked, under half of the shortfall reflects unresolved V genes, and no reason is known for the rest. This sample is represented by approximately 89,000 clones; approximately 87% of them were singletons. The ten largest clones add up to roughly 2% of the sample. CDR1 is given as MNHEY and CDR2 as SVGAGI, both from the germline V gene. At the junction V is shortened by 5 bases and J by 1 base; bases outside the gene matches: 7. The CDR3, cysteine through phenylalanine, is 15 amino acids long. The read is trimmed to its CDR3 DNA, 45 bases read in frame from base 1. As to this clone: No antigen is known for it. No base-level quality is on record; no much larger clone is a single base apart.

The source is a woman aged 40 to 50 in good health. This chain joins TRBV6-5 to TRBJ1-1, and TRBD1 matches 7 of the central bases. Material: blood. The nucleotides read TGTGCCAGCAGTCTAAACCGGGACAGGAACACTGAAGCTTTCTTT. It is translated as CASSLNRDRNTEAFF.